The rows below give T cell receptor beta chains drawn from one sample of a study of blood T cell repertoires in COVID-19. The repertoire was sequenced with immunoSEQ multiplex PCR; TCRdb's copy has only in-frame clones and lacks some. Here the sample spans some 250,000 clones, 86% being singletons. The sample comprised peripheral blood. The origin of the receptors is a woman younger than 45 with COVID-19, enrolled during active disease. CDR3s include the opening cysteine and the closing phenylalanine or tryptophan. The order of the fields is CDR3 DNA, CDR3 protein, V gene, J gene, D gene, clone size. D genes are given only for firm matches. Only part of the rows carry a size: once, few, many, or a class if the clone is expanded.

cdr3_nt: TGTGCCAGCAGTCTCGCTGGGGGGAGCACCGGGGAGCTGTTTTTT
cdr3_aa: CASSLAGGSTGELFF
v_call: TRBV6-6
j_call: TRBJ2-2
d_call: NA
clone_size: NA

cdr3_nt: TGTGCCAGCAGTTACTCGAATCCGGGGACTAGCGGGGGCTACGAGCAGTACTTC
cdr3_aa: CASSYSNPGTSGGYEQYF
v_call: TRBV6-2/TRBV6-3
j_call: TRBJ2-7
d_call: TRBD2
clone_size: NA

cdr3_nt: TGTGCCAGCAGCTTATTTATGGACAGAGAAAAAGAGACCCAGTACTTC
cdr3_aa: CASSLFMDREKETQYF
v_call: TRBV13
j_call: TRBJ2-5
d_call: NA
clone_size: NA

cdr3_nt: TGTGCCAGCAGTGAAGCGCTTCCGGGAGGGGTAGCATCACCCCTCCACTTT
cdr3_aa: CASSEALPGGVASPLHF
v_call: TRBV2
j_call: TRBJ1-6
d_call: NA
clone_size: NA

cdr3_nt: TGTGCCAGGTGTGGCCCCACAGATACGCAGTATTTT
cdr3_aa: CARCGPTDTQYF
v_call: TRBV25-1
j_call: TRBJ2-3
d_call: NA
clone_size: NA

cdr3_nt: TGTGCCAGCCTAACCTATAATTCACCCCTCCACTTT
cdr3_aa: CASLTYNSPLHF
v_call: TRBV6-5
j_call: TRBJ1-6
d_call: NA
clone_size: NA

cdr3_nt: TGTGCCAGCAGCTTAGAAAGTGCGGCAGCGAACACCGGGGAGCTGTTTTTT
cdr3_aa: CASSLESAAANTGELFF
v_call: TRBV7-6
j_call: TRBJ2-2
d_call: NA
clone_size: NA

cdr3_nt: TGTGCCTGGGGCAGGGTAAAGAGCTCCCTTAACACCATATATTTT
cdr3_aa: CAWGRVKSSLNTIYF
v_call: TRBV30
j_call: TRBJ1-3
d_call: NA
clone_size: NA

cdr3_nt: TGTGCCAGCACCGTACAGGGGTTTACAGATACGCAGTATTTT
cdr3_aa: CASTVQGFTDTQYF
v_call: TRBV6-5
j_call: TRBJ2-3
d_call: TRBD1
clone_size: NA

cdr3_nt: TGTGCCAGCGCCCGGGCAGGGGATGACTCCGCAGATACGCAGTATTTT
cdr3_aa: CASARAGDDSADTQYF
v_call: TRBV5-4
j_call: TRBJ2-3
d_call: NA
clone_size: NA

cdr3_nt: TGTGCCAGCAGTGAGTCGTCAGGGGGGAACGAGCAGTACTTC
cdr3_aa: CASSESSGGNEQYF
v_call: TRBV2
j_call: TRBJ2-7
d_call: NA
clone_size: few

cdr3_nt: TGCAGCGTTGAAGAGGTATGGGACAGAAATACTCGGGAGCAGTACTTC
cdr3_aa: CSVEEVWDRNTREQYF
v_call: TRBV29-1
j_call: TRBJ2-7
d_call: TRBD1
clone_size: NA

cdr3_nt: TGTGCCAGCAGCAAAGGGAGCGGGGGCCCCCCAGATACGCAGTATTTT
cdr3_aa: CASSKGSGGPPDTQYF
v_call: TRBV21-1
j_call: TRBJ2-3
d_call: NA
clone_size: NA

cdr3_nt: TGTGCCAGCAGCCAGACAGTTCTCGGAAACACCATATATTTT
cdr3_aa: CASSQTVLGNTIYF
v_call: TRBV14
j_call: TRBJ1-3
d_call: NA
clone_size: once

cdr3_nt: TGTGCCAGCAGTTTCGACAGGGGGGGGATCAATGAGCAGTTCTTC
cdr3_aa: CASSFDRGGINEQFF
v_call: TRBV11-1
j_call: TRBJ2-1
d_call: TRBD1
clone_size: NA

cdr3_nt: TGTGCCAGCAGCCAAGGACAGGGAGGCCTTTACGAGCAGTACTTC
cdr3_aa: CASSQGQGGLYEQYF
v_call: TRBV5-4
j_call: TRBJ2-7
d_call: TRBD1
clone_size: NA

cdr3_nt: TGCGCCAGCAGCTGGAGGGGACGGAGGACAGATACGCAGTATTTT
cdr3_aa: CASSWRGRRTDTQYF
v_call: TRBV4-1
j_call: TRBJ2-3
d_call: NA
clone_size: NA

cdr3_nt: TGTGCCAGCTCACCAGAGGTCCGAAACACCGGGGAGCTGTTTTTT
cdr3_aa: CASSPEVRNTGELFF
v_call: TRBV18
j_call: TRBJ2-2
d_call: NA
clone_size: once

cdr3_nt: TGTGCCAGCAGTGGGGGACAGGGCCCTCGCGCTTACTATGGCTACACCTTC
cdr3_aa: CASSGGQGPRAYYGYTF
v_call: TRBV6-1
j_call: TRBJ1-2
d_call: TRBD1
clone_size: few

cdr3_nt: TGTGCCAGTAGTATAGATCAGGGGAGTATAACTGAAGCTTTCTTT
cdr3_aa: CASSIDQGSITEAFF
v_call: TRBV19
j_call: TRBJ1-1
d_call: NA
clone_size: NA

cdr3_nt: TGTGCCAGCAGTTTGTCGGGGGCTGGAAACACCATATATTTT
cdr3_aa: CASSLSGAGNTIYF
v_call: TRBV27
j_call: TRBJ1-3
d_call: NA
clone_size: NA

cdr3_nt: TGTGCCCGCCCTTTTTACAGGTCCCAAGAGACCCAGTACTTC
cdr3_aa: CARPFYRSQETQYF
v_call: TRBV19
j_call: TRBJ2-5
d_call: NA
clone_size: NA

cdr3_nt: TGTGCCAGTAGTATCAGGCCCTTAGGCGCTGAAGCTTTCTTT
cdr3_aa: CASSIRPLGAEAFF
v_call: TRBV19
j_call: TRBJ1-1
d_call: NA
clone_size: NA

cdr3_nt: TGTGCCAGCAGCTTCCCAGGGGCTTATGGCTACACCTTC
cdr3_aa: CASSFPGAYGYTF
v_call: TRBV7-9
j_call: TRBJ1-2
d_call: NA
clone_size: NA

cdr3_nt: TGTGCCAGCAGTAACTCTCAGGGGAACTATGGCTACACCTTC
cdr3_aa: CASSNSQGNYGYTF
v_call: TRBV6-5
j_call: TRBJ1-2
d_call: NA
clone_size: NA

cdr3_nt: TGTGCCAGCAGCCAAGATGCCGCCAGGGTGGCTGAAGCTTTCTTT
cdr3_aa: CASSQDAARVAEAFF
v_call: TRBV4-2
j_call: TRBJ1-1
d_call: NA
clone_size: NA

cdr3_nt: TGCAGCGTTCGAGACAGGGGTGTGTGGGAGACCCAGTACTTC
cdr3_aa: CSVRDRGVWETQYF
v_call: TRBV29-1
j_call: TRBJ2-5
d_call: TRBD1
clone_size: NA

cdr3_nt: TGTGCCAGCAGTTCCACAGGGGCTGAAGCTTTCTTT
cdr3_aa: CASSSTGAEAFF
v_call: TRBV27
j_call: TRBJ1-1
d_call: TRBD1
clone_size: NA

cdr3_nt: TGTGCCAGCAGCTCCGACAGGGGCACTGAAGCTTTCTTT
cdr3_aa: CASSSDRGTEAFF
v_call: TRBV6-5
j_call: TRBJ1-1
d_call: TRBD1
clone_size: NA

cdr3_nt: TGTGCCAGCAGCCAAGGGACAGCCAACACCGGGGAGCTGTTTTTT
cdr3_aa: CASSQGTANTGELFF
v_call: TRBV3-1/TRBV3-2
j_call: TRBJ2-2
d_call: NA
clone_size: NA

cdr3_nt: TGTGCCAGCAGCCTGCGGGACTACTTCACAGATACGCAGTATTTT
cdr3_aa: CASSLRDYFTDTQYF
v_call: TRBV7-8
j_call: TRBJ2-3
d_call: TRBD2
clone_size: NA

cdr3_nt: TGTGCCATCAGTTTAGCGGGGGCAGATACGCAGTATTTT
cdr3_aa: CAISLAGADTQYF
v_call: TRBV10-3
j_call: TRBJ2-3
d_call: TRBD2
clone_size: NA

cdr3_nt: TGTGCCAGCAGGACGCGGCGGGGGACGAACACCGGGGAGCTGTTTTTT
cdr3_aa: CASRTRRGTNTGELFF
v_call: TRBV2
j_call: TRBJ2-2
d_call: TRBD2
clone_size: few

cdr3_nt: TGTGCCAGCACCAAAAGGGAAACAGGGGGAGATGGCTACACCTTC
cdr3_aa: CASTKRETGGDGYTF
v_call: TRBV6-6
j_call: TRBJ1-2
d_call: TRBD1
clone_size: NA

cdr3_nt: TGTGCCAGCAGCCAAAAAGTGCTCGGGACAGGAAGTACAGATACGCAGTATTTT
cdr3_aa: CASSQKVLGTGSTDTQYF
v_call: TRBV21-1
j_call: TRBJ2-3
d_call: NA
clone_size: NA

cdr3_nt: TGCGCCAGCAGCTGGGGACTAGCGGGGCCGAACACCGGGGAGCTGTTTTTT
cdr3_aa: CASSWGLAGPNTGELFF
v_call: TRBV5-1
j_call: TRBJ2-2
d_call: TRBD2
clone_size: NA

cdr3_nt: TGTGCCAGCAGGGGAACAGGGGGGTTCTATGGCTACACCTTC
cdr3_aa: CASRGTGGFYGYTF
v_call: TRBV3-1/TRBV3-2
j_call: TRBJ1-2
d_call: TRBD1
clone_size: NA

cdr3_nt: TGTGCCACCAGCAACCTAGGACTAGCGGGCACAGATACGCAGTATTTT
cdr3_aa: CATSNLGLAGTDTQYF
v_call: TRBV15
j_call: TRBJ2-3
d_call: TRBD2
clone_size: NA

cdr3_nt: TGTGCCAGCAGTCCCGGCGACAGGGTCCAAGAGACCCAGTACTTC
cdr3_aa: CASSPGDRVQETQYF
v_call: TRBV28
j_call: TRBJ2-5
d_call: TRBD1
clone_size: NA

cdr3_nt: TGCGCCAGCAGCTTGGCCTCTGATACGCAGTATTTT
cdr3_aa: CASSLASDTQYF
v_call: TRBV5-1
j_call: TRBJ2-3
d_call: NA
clone_size: NA

cdr3_nt: TGTGCCTGGAGTGTTCCTGGAAAACCGCGGGGTCAGCCCCAGCATTTT
cdr3_aa: CAWSVPGKPRGQPQHF
v_call: TRBV30
j_call: TRBJ1-5
d_call: NA
clone_size: NA

cdr3_nt: TGTGCCAGCAGCCCAATGACAGGTCTACTTAATCAGCCCCAGCATTTT
cdr3_aa: CASSPMTGLLNQPQHF
v_call: TRBV7-6
j_call: TRBJ1-5
d_call: NA
clone_size: once

cdr3_nt: TGTGCCACCAGTGATCCAGGACCGGGGGCCGGGGAGCTGTTTTTT
cdr3_aa: CATSDPGPGAGELFF
v_call: TRBV24-1
j_call: TRBJ2-2
d_call: NA
clone_size: once

cdr3_nt: TGTGCCAGCAGCCCCTCAGGGCTCTCCTACGAGCAGTACTTC
cdr3_aa: CASSPSGLSYEQYF
v_call: TRBV3-1/TRBV3-2
j_call: TRBJ2-7
d_call: NA
clone_size: NA

cdr3_nt: TGCGCCAGCAGCTTGGTGGTCTATGCGGCACGAGTCGGGGAGCTGTTTTTT
cdr3_aa: CASSLVVYAARVGELFF
v_call: TRBV5-1
j_call: TRBJ2-2
d_call: NA
clone_size: NA

cdr3_nt: TGTGCCAGCTCACCAACAGGGTATACGAACACTGAAGCTTTCTTT
cdr3_aa: CASSPTGYTNTEAFF
v_call: TRBV18
j_call: TRBJ1-1
d_call: NA
clone_size: NA

cdr3_nt: TGTGCCAGCAGGGGGGACAGGGAAGACTATGGCTACACCTTC
cdr3_aa: CASRGDREDYGYTF
v_call: TRBV6-5
j_call: TRBJ1-2
d_call: TRBD1
clone_size: few

cdr3_nt: TGTGCCAGCAGCCGAGAGGTAAAGGGGTCCTACGAGCAGTACTTC
cdr3_aa: CASSREVKGSYEQYF
v_call: TRBV9
j_call: TRBJ2-7
d_call: NA
clone_size: NA